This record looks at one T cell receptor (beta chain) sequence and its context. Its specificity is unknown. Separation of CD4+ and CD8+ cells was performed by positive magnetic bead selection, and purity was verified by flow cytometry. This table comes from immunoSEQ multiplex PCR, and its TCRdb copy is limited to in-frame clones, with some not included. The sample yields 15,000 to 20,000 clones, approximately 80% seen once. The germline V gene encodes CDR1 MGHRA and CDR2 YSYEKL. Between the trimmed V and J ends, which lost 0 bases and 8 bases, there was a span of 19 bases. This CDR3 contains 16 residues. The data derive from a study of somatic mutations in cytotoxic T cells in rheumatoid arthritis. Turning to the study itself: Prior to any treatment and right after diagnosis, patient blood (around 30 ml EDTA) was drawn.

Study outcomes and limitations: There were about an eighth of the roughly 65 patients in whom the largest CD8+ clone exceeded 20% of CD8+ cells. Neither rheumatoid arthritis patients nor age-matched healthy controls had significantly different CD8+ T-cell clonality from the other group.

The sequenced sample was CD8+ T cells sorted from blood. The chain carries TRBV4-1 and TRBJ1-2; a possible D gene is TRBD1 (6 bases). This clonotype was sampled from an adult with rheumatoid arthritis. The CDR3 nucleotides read TGCGCCAGCAGCCAAGACGGACTGTTGGGGGCGCTGGGCTACACCTTC. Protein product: CASSQDGLLGALGYTF.